The rows below give T cell receptor beta chains drawn from one sample of a study of beta chain features in type 1 diabetes. The repertoire was sequenced with immunoSEQ multiplex PCR; TCRdb's copy has only in-frame clones and lacks some. The sample has almost 350,000 clones; roughly 8% are singletons. The material sequenced was central memory CD4+ T cells from blood. The receptors were sampled from a woman aged 18-30 years in good health. The CDR3 runs from the conserved cysteine through the conserved F or W. A D gene is named only where the DNA matches it firmly. Size tells how often a clone was seen (once, few, many) or the class of an expanded clone, and some rows leave it out.

abundance | j_gene | v_gene | d_gene | CDR3nt | CDR3aa
few | TRBJ2-1 | TRBV4-2 | TRBD2 | TGTGCCAGCAGCCAAGAAGGGACTAGCGCGTACAATGAGCAGTTCTTC | CASSQEGTSAYNEQFF
few | TRBJ1-5 | TRBV6-6 | . | TGTGCCAGCAGTGTGGAAAGGGATCAGCCCCAGCATTTT | CASSVERDQPQHF
. | TRBJ1-5 | TRBV6-6 | TRBD1 | TGTGCCAGCAGTTTTGGACAGGGATTCTGGCAGCCCCAGCATTTT | CASSFGQGFWQPQHF
many | TRBJ2-2 | TRBV16 | TRBD1 | TGTGCCAGCAGCCAAGACAGGGCCGGGGAGCTGTTTTTT | CASSQDRAGELFF
few | TRBJ2-3 | TRBV7-2 | TRBD2 | TGTGCCAGCAGCTTTATCACTAGCGGAAGCACAGATACGCAGTATTTT | CASSFITSGSTDTQYF
few | TRBJ1-1 | TRBV18 | . | TGTGCCAGCTCACCAACTAGAACCACTGAAGCTTTCTTT | CASSPTRTTEAFF
. | TRBJ2-5 | TRBV7-2 | . | TGTGCCAGCAGCTCAGGGTTCCAAGAGACCCAGTACTTC | CASSSGFQETQYF
few | TRBJ1-5 | TRBV6-5 | . | TGTGCCAGCAGACGGGACAGCAATCAGCCCCAGCATTTT | CASRRDSNQPQHF
. | TRBJ2-7 | TRBV6-1 | . | TGTGCCAGCAGTATGGGAACAGGGCGTTCCTACGAGCAGTACTTC | CASSMGTGRSYEQYF
few | TRBJ2-7 | TRBV4-3 | TRBD1 | TGCGCCAGCAGCCGAGACAGGGGCCCCTACGAGCAGTACTTC | CASSRDRGPYEQYF
few | TRBJ2-6 | TRBV4-1 | . | TGCGCCAGCAGTCCCAATCACTCTGGGGCCAACGTCCTGACTTTC | CASSPNHSGANVLTF
. | TRBJ2-2 | TRBV7-2 | . | TGTGCCAGCAGCTTTAATTTGGCCGGGGAGCTGTTTTTT | CASSFNLAGELFF
few | TRBJ2-2 | TRBV9 | TRBD2 | TGTGCCAGCAACACAGCGGGAGGGACCGGGGAGCTGTTTTTT | CASNTAGGTGELFF
. | TRBJ2-1 | TRBV2 | TRBD1 | TGTGCCAGCAGTGGTTGGGACAGGGAGTTGGATGAGCAGTTCTTC | CASSGWDRELDEQFF
few | TRBJ2-2 | TRBV4-3 | TRBD1 | TGCGCCAGCAGCCAAGGGGAGGACAGGGGTGGTTCCGGGGAGCTGTTTTTT | CASSQGEDRGGSGELFF
. | TRBJ2-3 | TRBV28 | . | TGTGCCAGCAGCTCGACTACCCCTAGCACAGATACGCAGTATTTT | CASSSTTPSTDTQYF
. | TRBJ1-5 | TRBV5-1 | . | TGCGCCAGCAGCTTGATTCCGGGGAACAATCAGCCCCAGCATTTT | CASSLIPGNNQPQHF
few | TRBJ2-5 | TRBV7-2 | TRBD2 | TGTGCCAGCAGCTTAGAGTCAGGACTAGCGGGAGCGGCCCAGTACTTC | CASSLESGLAGAAQYF
. | TRBJ2-3 | TRBV27 | . | TGTGCCACCCGACTCGGCTATAGCACAGATACGCAGTATTTT | CATRLGYSTDTQYF
. | TRBJ2-4 | TRBV18 | TRBD2 | TGTGCCAGCTCAGACGGGAGGGCCGCCAAAAACATTCAGTACTTC | CASSDGRAAKNIQYF
many | TRBJ2-2 | TRBV28 | . | TGTGCCAGCTCCGGGAGGAACACCGGGGAGCTGTTTTTT | CASSGRNTGELFF
. | TRBJ2-1 | TRBV5-8 | . | TGTGCCAGCAGCTTGTTGACTGAGCAGTTCTTC | CASSLLTEQFF
. | TRBJ1-1 | TRBV19 | TRBD1 | TGTGCCAGTAGCCAGACCCATACAGGGGTCACTGAAGCTTTCTTT | CASSQTHTGVTEAFF
. | TRBJ2-2 | TRBV7-9 | . | TGTGCCAGCAGCTCCCGGGACAAGGGCGACACCGGGGAGCTGTTTTTT | CASSSRDKGDTGELFF
once | TRBJ2-3 | TRBV7-9 | . | TGTGCCAGCAGCTCGAGGGGCGGGTTCACAGATACGCAGTATTTT | CASSSRGGFTDTQYF
many | TRBJ2-7 | TRBV28 | . | TGTGCCAGCACGGAGGGAGGAACCGTTTACGAGCAGTACTTC | CASTEGGTVYEQYF
. | TRBJ2-5 | TRBV15 | . | TGTGCCACCAGCAGACTCCGAGGTCCGGAGACCCAGTACTTC | CATSRLRGPETQYF
few | TRBJ2-1 | TRBV4-3 | . | TGCGCCAGCAGCCAAGGTATTACTCAATGGGGGAATGAGCAGTTCTTC | CASSQGITQWGNEQFF
. | TRBJ2-1 | TRBV6-5 | TRBD2 | TGTGCCAGCAGTCCCGGGACTAGCGGTCACAATGAGCAGTTCTTC | CASSPGTSGHNEQFF
many | TRBJ1-2 | TRBV9 | . | TGTGCCAGCAGCGGAATCGACACCACCTATGGCTACACCTTC | CASSGIDTTYGYTF
few | TRBJ1-1 | TRBV11-2 | . | TGTGCCAGCAGCTCGGGAACTGAAGCTTTCTTT | CASSSGTEAFF
few | TRBJ2-7 | TRBV4-2 | . | TGTGCCAGCAGCCAAGGGGACTCCGACTACGAGCAGTACTTC | CASSQGDSDYEQYF
few | TRBJ2-1 | TRBV6-1 | . | TGTGCCAGCGGAACGCAGGGGATTGAGCAGTTCTTC | CASGTQGIEQFF
. | TRBJ1-2 | TRBV4-1 | . | TGCGCCAGCAGCCAACTGCGGACCCAGCATGGCTACACCTTC | CASSQLRTQHGYTF
few | TRBJ2-7 | TRBV7-9 | TRBD2 | TGTGCCAGCAGCCCCCTGACGGGGGGCGAGCAGTACTTC | CASSPLTGGEQYF
few | TRBJ1-5 | TRBV23-1 | TRBD1 | TGCGCCAGCAGTCAATCTATCCCCCCGGACAGGTGCAATCAGCCCCAGCATTTT | CASSQSIPPDRCNQPQHF
. | TRBJ1-4 | TRBV18 | TRBD1 | TGTGCCAGCTCCGACAGGGATAATGAAAAACTGTTTTTT | CASSDRDNEKLFF
many | TRBJ2-6 | TRBV2 | . | TGTGCCAGCAACCCAGGAACTGGGGCCAACGTCCTGACTTTC | CASNPGTGANVLTF
few | TRBJ2-1 | TRBV5-8 | . | TGTGCCAGCAGCTTGCTGCCCGTATCGACCGAGCAGTTCTTC | CASSLLPVSTEQFF
. | TRBJ2-1 | TRBV5-4 | TRBD2 | TGTGCCAGCAGATTAGGACTAGCGGGAGTTAGTAGGGATGAGCAGTTCTTC | CASRLGLAGVSRDEQFF